This T cell receptor beta chain originates from a study of blood T cell repertoires in COVID-19. On the study more broadly: Spain, Italy and the United States supplied samples that represented acute and convalescent COVID-19. Nucleic acid was either cDNA or gDNA, and it came from T cells, B-cell-depleted T cells, or PBMCs.

Followed longitudinally, the Seattle patients had been enrolled during active infection. V lost 1 base and J 0 bases, leaving 7 bases between the germline ends. This CDR3 is built from 15 residues. Germline CDR1 reads SGHVS; CDR2 reads FQNEAQ. Under the authors' procedure: Nucleated cell counts were estimated from reference gene primer amplification. Libraries were prepared by immunoSEQ multiplex PCR; TCRdb keeps only in-frame clonotypes and omits some of them. That table furnishes V, J and clone size, whereas the DNA furnished D and trimming. This sample has approximately 530,000 clones, with 70% to 90% found just once.

The source material was peripheral blood. The V gene is TRBV7-8, the J gene TRBJ2-1, with a possible D match to TRBD2 (5 bases). The source is a woman aged 50 to 60 with COVID-19, enrolled during active disease. The CDR3 reads CASSLGRGSYNEQFF. The CDR3 DNA reads as TGTGCCAGCAGCTTAGGACGGGGCTCCTACAATGAGCAGTTCTTC.